This T cell receptor beta chain was recovered during a study of blood T cell repertoires in COVID-19. The Seattle patients joined while their infection was active and were tracked longitudinally afterward. Between the trimmed V and J ends, which lost 4 bases and 6 bases, there was a span of 16 bases. Germline V CDR1 and CDR2: SGHNT, YYREEE (reference sequence). The CDR3 has 15 amino acids. Under the authors' procedure: Reference gene primer amplification gave estimated nucleated cell counts. Data came from immunoSEQ multiplex PCR; TCRdb stores just in-frame clones and leaves some out. V and J calls and clone size follow that table, whereas D and trimming were derived from the DNA. Of around 300,000 clones detected, 88% appear once; the ten largest clones hold about 1.5%.

This rearrangement joins TRBV5-4 to TRBJ2-2; the D is unclear. Sequences were obtained from peripheral blood. The origin of this receptor is a woman in her thirties with COVID-19, enrolled during active disease. For the CDR3, the DNA is TGTGCCAGCAGCCCGTCGTTGATTAGCTCCGGGGAGCTGTTTTTT. Its protein product is CASSPSLISSGELFF.